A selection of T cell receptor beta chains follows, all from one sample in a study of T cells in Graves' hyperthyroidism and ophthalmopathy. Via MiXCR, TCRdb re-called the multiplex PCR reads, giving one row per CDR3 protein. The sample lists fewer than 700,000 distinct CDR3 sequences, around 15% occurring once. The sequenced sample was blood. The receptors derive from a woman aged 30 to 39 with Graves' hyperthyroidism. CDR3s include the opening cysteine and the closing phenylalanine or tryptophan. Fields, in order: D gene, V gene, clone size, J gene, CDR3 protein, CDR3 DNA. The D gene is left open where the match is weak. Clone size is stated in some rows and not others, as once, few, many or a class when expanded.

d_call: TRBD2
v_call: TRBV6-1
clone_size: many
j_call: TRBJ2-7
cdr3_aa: CASSSRLAHTYEQYF
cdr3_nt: TGTGCCAGCAGTTCACGACTAGCCCACACCTACGAGCAGTACTTC

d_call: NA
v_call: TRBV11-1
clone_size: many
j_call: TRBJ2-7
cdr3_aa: CASSLDRASYEQYF
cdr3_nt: TGTGCCAGCAGCTTAGACAGGGCCTCCTACGAGCAGTACTTC

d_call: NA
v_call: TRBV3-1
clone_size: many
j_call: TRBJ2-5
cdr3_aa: CASSQGFWETQYF
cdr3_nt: TGTGCCAGCAGCCAGGGGTTTTGGGAGACCCAGTACTTC

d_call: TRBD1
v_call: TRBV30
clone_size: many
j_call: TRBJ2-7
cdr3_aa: CAWDSGTGDEQYF
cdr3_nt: TGTGCCTGGGACTCCGGGACAGGGGACGAGCAGTACTTC

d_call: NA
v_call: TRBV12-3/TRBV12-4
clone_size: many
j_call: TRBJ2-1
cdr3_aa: CASRADNGLYNEQFF
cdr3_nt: TGTGCCAGCAGAGCGGACAACGGCCTCTACAATGAGCAGTTCTTC

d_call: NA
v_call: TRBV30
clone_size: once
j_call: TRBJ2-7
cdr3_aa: CAWMGETRPYEQYF
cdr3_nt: TGTGCCTGGATGGGTGAGACAAGGCCCTACGAGCAGTACTTC

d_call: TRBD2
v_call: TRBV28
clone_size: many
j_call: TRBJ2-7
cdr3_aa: CASSFGGRGLDEQYF
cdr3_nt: TGTGCCAGCAGTTTTGGCGGGAGGGGTCTTGACGAGCAGTACTTC

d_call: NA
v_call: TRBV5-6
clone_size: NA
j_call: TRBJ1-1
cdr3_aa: CASSFYGEGTEAFF
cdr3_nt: TGTGCCAGCAGCTTCTACGGGGAGGGTACTGAAGCTTTCTTT

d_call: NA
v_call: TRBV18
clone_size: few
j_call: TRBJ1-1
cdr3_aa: CASSATTAAHTEAFF
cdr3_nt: TGTGCCAGCTCCGCAACGACGGCAGCTCACACTGAAGCTTTCTTT

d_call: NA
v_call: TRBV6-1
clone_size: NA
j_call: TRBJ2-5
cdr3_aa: CASSEPLGGVQETQYF
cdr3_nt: TGTGCCAGCAGTGAGCCCCTGGGCGGGGTTCAAGAGACCCAGTACTTC

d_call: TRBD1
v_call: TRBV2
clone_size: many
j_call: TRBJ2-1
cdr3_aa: CASRTGTGSINEQFF
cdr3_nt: TGTGCCAGCAGAACCGGGACAGGGTCAATCAATGAGCAGTTCTTC

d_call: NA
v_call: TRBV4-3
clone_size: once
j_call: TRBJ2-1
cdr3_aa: CASSQGSDTYYEQFF
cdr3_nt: TGCGCCAGCAGCCAAGGATCGGACACATACTACGAGCAGTTCTTC

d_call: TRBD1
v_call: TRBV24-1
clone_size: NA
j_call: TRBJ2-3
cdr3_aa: CATSDVTGGDTQYF
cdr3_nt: TGTGCCACCAGTGACGTGACAGGGGGGGATACGCAGTATTTT

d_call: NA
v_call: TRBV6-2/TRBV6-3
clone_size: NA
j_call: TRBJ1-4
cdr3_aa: CASSSVGVKPYEKLFF
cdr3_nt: TGTGCCAGCAGTTCCGTTGGGGTTAAGCCTTATGAAAAACTGTTTTTT

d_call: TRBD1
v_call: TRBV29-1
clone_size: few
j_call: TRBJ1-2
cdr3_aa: CSVDQDRGVGYTF
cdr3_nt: TGCAGCGTTGACCAGGACAGGGGGGTTGGCTACACCTTC

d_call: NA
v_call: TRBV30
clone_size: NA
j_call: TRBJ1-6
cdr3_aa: CAWATGTVGPLHF
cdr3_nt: TGTGCCTGGGCAACCGGGACCGTAGGTCCCCTCCACTTT

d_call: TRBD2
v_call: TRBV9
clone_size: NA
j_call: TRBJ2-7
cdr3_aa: CASSAGGYEQYF
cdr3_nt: TGTGCCAGCAGCGCGGGGGGTTACGAGCAGTACTTC

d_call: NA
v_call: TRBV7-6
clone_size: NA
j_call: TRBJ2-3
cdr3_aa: CASTLPGLYTQYF
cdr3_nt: TGTGCCAGCACCTTACCGGGGCTCTATACGCAGTATTTT

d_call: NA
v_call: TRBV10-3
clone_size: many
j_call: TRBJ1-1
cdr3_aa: CAISPNQDLNTEAFF
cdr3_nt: TGTGCCATCAGCCCAAATCAGGACTTGAACACTGAAGCTTTCTTT

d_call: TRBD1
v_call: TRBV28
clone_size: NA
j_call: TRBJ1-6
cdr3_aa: CASSFGVTGGSSSSPLHF
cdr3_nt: TGTGCCAGCAGTTTCGGGGTTACAGGGGGCTCAAGTAGCTCACCCCTCCACTTT

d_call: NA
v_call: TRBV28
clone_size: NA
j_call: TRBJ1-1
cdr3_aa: CASSFGGPGEAFF
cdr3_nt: TGTGCCAGCAGTTTCGGGGGGCCGGGTGAAGCTTTCTTT

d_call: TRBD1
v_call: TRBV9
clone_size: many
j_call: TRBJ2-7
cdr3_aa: CASSNPGTASYEQYF
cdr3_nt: TGTGCCAGCAGCAACCCCGGGACAGCCTCCTACGAGCAGTACTTC

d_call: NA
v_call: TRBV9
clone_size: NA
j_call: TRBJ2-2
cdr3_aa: CASSVGSSGNTGELFF
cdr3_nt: TGTGCCAGCAGCGTAGGGAGTAGCGGGAACACCGGGGAGCTGTTTTTT

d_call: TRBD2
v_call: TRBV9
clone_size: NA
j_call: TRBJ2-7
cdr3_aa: CASSVDAGGSYEQYF
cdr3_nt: TGTGCCAGCAGCGTAGATGCGGGAGGCTCCTACGAGCAGTACTTC

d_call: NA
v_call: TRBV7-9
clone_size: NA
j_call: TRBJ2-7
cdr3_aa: CASGRGYYEQYF
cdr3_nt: TGTGCCAGCGGGAGAGGGTACTACGAGCAGTACTTC

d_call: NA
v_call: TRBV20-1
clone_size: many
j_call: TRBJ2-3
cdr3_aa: CSASGFLKSTDTQYF
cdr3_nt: TGCAGTGCTAGCGGTTTCCTAAAAAGCACAGATACGCAGTATTTT

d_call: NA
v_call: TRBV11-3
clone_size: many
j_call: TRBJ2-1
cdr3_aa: CASSLSVGPSYNEQFF
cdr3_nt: TGTGCCAGCAGCTTATCCGTGGGGCCCTCCTACAATGAGCAGTTCTTC

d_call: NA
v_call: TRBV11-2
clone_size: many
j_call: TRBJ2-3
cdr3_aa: CASSLGRTVGNTQYF
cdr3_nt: TGTGCCAGCAGCTTAGGACGGACCGTGGGGAATACGCAGTATTTT

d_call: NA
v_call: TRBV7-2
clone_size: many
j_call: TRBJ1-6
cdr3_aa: CASSLASSPLHF
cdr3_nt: TGTGCCAGCAGCTTAGCATCATCACCCCTCCACTTT

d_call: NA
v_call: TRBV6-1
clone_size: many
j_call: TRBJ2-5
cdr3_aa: CASSRTVQETQYF
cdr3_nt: TGTGCCAGCAGTAGGACAGTCCAAGAGACCCAGTACTTC

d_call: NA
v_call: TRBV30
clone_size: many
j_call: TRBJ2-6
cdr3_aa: CAWNTGSGANVLTF
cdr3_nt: TGTGCCTGGAACACAGGCTCTGGGGCCAACGTCCTGACTTTC

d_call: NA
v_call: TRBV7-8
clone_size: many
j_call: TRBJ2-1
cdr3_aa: CASSLQGSHEQFF
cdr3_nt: TGTGCCAGCAGCTTACAGGGGAGTCATGAGCAGTTCTTC

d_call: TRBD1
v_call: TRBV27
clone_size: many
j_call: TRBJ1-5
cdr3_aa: CASSLTRDRGQPQHF
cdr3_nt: TGTGCCAGCAGTTTAACCCGGGACAGGGGCCAGCCCCAGCATTTT

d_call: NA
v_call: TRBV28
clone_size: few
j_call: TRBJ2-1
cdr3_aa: CASFQTGTPNNEQFF
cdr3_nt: TGTGCCAGCTTCCAGACAGGGACTCCAAACAATGAGCAGTTCTTC

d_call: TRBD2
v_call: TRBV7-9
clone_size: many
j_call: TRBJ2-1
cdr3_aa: CASSREGLAVYNEQFF
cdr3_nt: TGTGCCAGCAGCCGAGAGGGACTAGCGGTTTACAATGAGCAGTTCTTC

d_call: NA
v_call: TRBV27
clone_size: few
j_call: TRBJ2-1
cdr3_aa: CASSSLRRGYNEQFF
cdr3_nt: TGTGCCAGCAGTTCCCTTAGGAGGGGCTACAATGAGCAGTTCTTC

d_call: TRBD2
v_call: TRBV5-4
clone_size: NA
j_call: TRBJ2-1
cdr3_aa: CASSPGLAVEEQFF
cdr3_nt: TGTGCCAGCAGTCCGGGACTAGCAGTGGAAGAGCAGTTCTTC

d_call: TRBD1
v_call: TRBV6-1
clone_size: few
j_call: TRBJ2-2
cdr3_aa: CASSEAVGQGKTGELFF
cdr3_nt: TGTGCCAGCAGTGAAGCTGTGGGACAGGGGAAGACCGGGGAGCTGTTTTTT

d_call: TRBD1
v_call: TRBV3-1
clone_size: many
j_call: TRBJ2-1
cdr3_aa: CASSERTGHDEQFF
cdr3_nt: TGTGCCAGCAGCGAAAGGACAGGTCATGATGAGCAGTTCTTC

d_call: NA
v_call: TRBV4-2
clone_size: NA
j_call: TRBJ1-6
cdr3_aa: CASSPEFENSPLHF
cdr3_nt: TGTGCCAGCAGCCCAGAATTCGAGAACTCACCCCTCCACTTT

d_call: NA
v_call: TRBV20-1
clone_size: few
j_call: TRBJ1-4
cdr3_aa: CSALEGGSRDEKLFF
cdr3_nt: TGCAGTGCCCTCGAGGGGGGATCCCGAGATGAAAAACTGTTTTTT

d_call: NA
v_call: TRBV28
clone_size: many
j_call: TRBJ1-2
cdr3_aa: CASQVRVEGYTF
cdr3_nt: TGTGCCAGCCAAGTCAGGGTCGAGGGCTACACCTTC

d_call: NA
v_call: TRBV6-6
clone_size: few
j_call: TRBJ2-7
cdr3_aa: CASSYITGAVEQYF
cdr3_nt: TGTGCCAGCAGTTACATCACGGGAGCTGTCGAGCAGTACTTC

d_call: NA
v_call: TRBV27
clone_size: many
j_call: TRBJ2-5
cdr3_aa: CASSLFPGLMSQETQYF
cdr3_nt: TGTGCCAGCAGTTTATTCCCGGGACTCATGTCTCAAGAGACCCAGTACTTC

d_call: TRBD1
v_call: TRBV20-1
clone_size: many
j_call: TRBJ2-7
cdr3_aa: CSATYGTGFNEQYF
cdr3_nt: TGCAGTGCGACGTACGGGACAGGGTTTAACGAGCAGTACTTC

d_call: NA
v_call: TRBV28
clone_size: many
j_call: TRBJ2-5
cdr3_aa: CASSPSDSLETQYF
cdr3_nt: TGTGCCAGCAGTCCATCGGACTCCCTGGAGACCCAGTACTTC